This T cell receptor beta chain appears in the sequencing data of a study of T cell repertoires in cytomegalovirus infection. Background on the study: Recently identified HLA-C-restricted CMV epitopes were among the peptides used. Shared public TCR beta signatures pointed to both CMV infection and a matching HLA type. Regarding the study as a whole: People with CMV and the relevant HLA were identified by cumulative public TCR beta family frequency. HLA-C-restricted CMV-specific TCR beta clonotypes were dominant in the ex vivo response.

On this clonotype itself: Its target is not known.

The CDR3 totals 16 residues. Trimming shortened V by 1 base and J by 0 bases, and 10 bases separated the two germline ends. TCRdb itself ran the reads through MiXCR, one entry per CDR3 protein. The sample comprises approximately 500,000 distinct CDR3 sequences, 33% of which are singletons, and 15% to 20% rests with the top ten. This material consisted of cultured PBMCs, taken from culture after CMV antigen stimulation. This clonotype was sampled from a human donor in good health (CMV status not recorded). Some clones in this sample may be carry-over from other donors' samples. The V gene is TRBV12-3 or TRBV12-4, the J gene TRBJ1-5, with D tentatively TRBD1 (5 bases). The CDR3, as DNA: TGTGCCAGCAGTTTAGGAGGGGCAGCTAGCAATCAGCCCCAGCATTTT. The encoded protein is CASSLGGAASNQPQHF.